This T cell receptor beta chain was found in a study of blood T cell repertoires in COVID-19. Study-wide context: Acute-phase and convalescent COVID-19 samples originated in the United States, Italy and Spain. The analysed material was cDNA or gDNA that came from T cells, B-cell-depleted T cells, or PBMCs.

Per the study methods: Estimation of nucleated cell counts was performed using reference gene primer amplification. Only in-frame clones appear in the TCRdb table, and some are missing; sequencing was by immunoSEQ multiplex PCR. Clone size and the V and J calls come from that table; the DNA yielded D and trimming. The profile covers some 210,000 clones, with roughly nine tenths appearing a single time and less than 7.5% taken by the ten largest. V lost 3 bases to trimming and J lost 0 bases, with 9 bases between them. This CDR3 is 15 amino acids long. Germline CDR1 reads DFQATT; CDR2 reads SNEGSKA (reference sequence).

The chain employs TRBV20-1 and TRBJ2-6; D remains unclear. This receptor was taken from a man in his 60s who had recovered from COVID-19. The sample consisted of peripheral blood. In nucleotides, the CDR3 is TGCAGTGCTAGTAACACCGCCTCTGGGGCCAACGTCCTGACTTTC. Translating it yields CSASNTASGANVLTF.